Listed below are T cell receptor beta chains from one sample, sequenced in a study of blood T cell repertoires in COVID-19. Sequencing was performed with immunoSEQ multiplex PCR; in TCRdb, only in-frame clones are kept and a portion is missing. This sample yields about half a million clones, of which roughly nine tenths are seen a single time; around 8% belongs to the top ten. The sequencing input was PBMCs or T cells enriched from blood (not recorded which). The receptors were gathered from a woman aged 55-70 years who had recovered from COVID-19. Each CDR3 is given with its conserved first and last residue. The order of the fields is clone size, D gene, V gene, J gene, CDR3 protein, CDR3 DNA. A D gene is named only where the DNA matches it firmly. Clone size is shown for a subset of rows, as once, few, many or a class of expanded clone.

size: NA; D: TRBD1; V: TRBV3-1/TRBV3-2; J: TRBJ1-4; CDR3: CASSPKGTGGTNEKLFF; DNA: TGTGCCAGCAGCCCCAAGGGGACAGGGGGGACTAATGAAAAACTGTTTTTT
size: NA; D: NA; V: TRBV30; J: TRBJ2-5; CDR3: CAWSVRETQYF; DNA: TGTGCCTGGAGTGTTCGAGAGACCCAGTACTTC
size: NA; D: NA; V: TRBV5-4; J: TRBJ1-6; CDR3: CASTWGVEEGYNSPLHF; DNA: TGTGCCAGCACTTGGGGAGTCGAAGAGGGTTATAATTCACCCCTCCACTTT
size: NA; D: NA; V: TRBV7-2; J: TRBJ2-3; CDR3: CASSLVHLEGTQYF; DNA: TGTGCCAGCAGCTTAGTACACCTGGAGGGTACGCAGTATTTT
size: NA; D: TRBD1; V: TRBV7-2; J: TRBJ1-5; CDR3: CASSLTSTGGFNQPQHF; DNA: TGTGCCAGCAGCTTAACCTCGACAGGGGGGTTCAATCAGCCCCAGCATTTT
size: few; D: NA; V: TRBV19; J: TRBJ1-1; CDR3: CASSILSGFEAFF; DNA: TGTGCCAGTAGTATTCTTAGCGGGTTTGAAGCTTTCTTT
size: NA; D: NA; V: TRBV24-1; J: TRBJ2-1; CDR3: CATSGEVSARADEQFF; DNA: TGTGCCACCAGTGGGGAGGTGAGTGCGAGGGCGGATGAGCAGTTCTTC
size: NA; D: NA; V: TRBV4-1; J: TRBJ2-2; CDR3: CASSEEGAGELFF; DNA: TGCGCCAGCAGTGAAGAGGGTGCCGGGGAGCTGTTTTTT
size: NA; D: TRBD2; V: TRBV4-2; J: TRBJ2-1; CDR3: CASSQPSGVRNEQFF; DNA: TGTGCCAGCAGCCAGCCTAGCGGGGTGCGCAATGAGCAGTTCTTC
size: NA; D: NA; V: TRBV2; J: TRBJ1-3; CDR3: CASSNTAGGNTIYF; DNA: TGTGCCAGCAGTAACACCGCGGGGGGAAACACCATATATTTT
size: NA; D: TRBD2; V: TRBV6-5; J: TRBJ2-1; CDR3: CASTFRAGGLNEQFF; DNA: TGTGCCAGCACCTTTAGGGCGGGGGGGCTAAATGAGCAGTTCTTC
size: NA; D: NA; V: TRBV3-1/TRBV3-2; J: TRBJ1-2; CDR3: CASSQVDSLTF; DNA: TGTGCCAGCAGCCAAGTTGACTCCCTAACCTTC
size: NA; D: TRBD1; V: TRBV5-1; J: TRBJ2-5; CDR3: CASSLKGQGETQYF; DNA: TGCGCCAGCAGCTTGAAGGGACAGGGAGAGACCCAGTACTTC
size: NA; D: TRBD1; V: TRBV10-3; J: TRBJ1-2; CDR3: CAISERETGTGGYTF; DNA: TGTGCCATCAGTGAGCGCGAGACAGGGACGGGTGGCTACACCTTC
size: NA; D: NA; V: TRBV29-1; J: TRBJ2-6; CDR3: CSAEGQGVLTF; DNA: TGCAGCGCTGAGGGCCAGGGGGTCCTGACTTTC
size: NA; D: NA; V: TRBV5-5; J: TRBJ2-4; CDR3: CASSLVARGVDIQYF; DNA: TGTGCCAGCAGCTTGGTAGCCAGGGGCGTCGACATTCAGTACTTC
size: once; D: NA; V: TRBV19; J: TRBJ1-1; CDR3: CASSKAGTGTEAFF; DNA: TGTGCCAGTAGTAAGGCCGGTACGGGGACTGAAGCTTTCTTT
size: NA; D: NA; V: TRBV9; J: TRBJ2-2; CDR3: CASSTDRTTGELFF; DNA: TGTGCCAGCAGCACAGACAGGACCACCGGGGAGCTGTTTTTT
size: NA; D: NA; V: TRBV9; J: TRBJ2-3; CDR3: CASSVLAEADTQYF; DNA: TGTGCCAGCAGCGTACTTGCGGAGGCAGATACGCAGTATTTT
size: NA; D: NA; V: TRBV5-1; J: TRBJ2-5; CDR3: CASGADQETQYF; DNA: TGCGCCAGCGGGGCGGATCAAGAGACCCAGTACTTC
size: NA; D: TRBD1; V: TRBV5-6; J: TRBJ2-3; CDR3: CASSSSGGWSTDTQYF; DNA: TGTGCCAGCAGCTCCTCAGGGGGCTGGAGCACAGATACGCAGTATTTT
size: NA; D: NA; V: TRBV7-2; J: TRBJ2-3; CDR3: CASSLIGGPDTQYF; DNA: TGTGCCAGCAGCTTAATTGGGGGCCCAGATACGCAGTATTTT
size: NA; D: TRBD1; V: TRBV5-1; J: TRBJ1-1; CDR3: CASSPGQGLDTEAFF; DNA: TGCGCCAGCAGCCCTGGACAGGGCCTGGACACTGAAGCTTTCTTT
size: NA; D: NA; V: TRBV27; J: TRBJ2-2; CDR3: CASSRPGPGGELFF; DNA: TGTGCCAGCAGTCGTCCAGGGCCGGGCGGGGAGCTGTTTTTT
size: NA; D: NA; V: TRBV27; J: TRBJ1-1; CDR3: CASSRGQTMNTEAFF; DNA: TGTGCCAGCAGTCGCGGACAGACCATGAACACTGAAGCTTTCTTT
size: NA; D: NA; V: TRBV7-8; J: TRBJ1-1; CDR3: CASSLGGTLNTEAFF; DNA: TGTGCCAGCAGCTTAGGCGGGACCCTGAACACTGAAGCTTTCTTT
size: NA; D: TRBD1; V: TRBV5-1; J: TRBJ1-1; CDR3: CASSLAGGGTEAFF; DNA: TGCGCCAGCAGCTTGGCAGGGGGAGGCACTGAAGCTTTCTTT
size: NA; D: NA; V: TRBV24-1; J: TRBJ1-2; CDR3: CATKGDGHYGYTF; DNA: TGTGCCACCAAGGGGGACGGCCACTATGGCTACACCTTC
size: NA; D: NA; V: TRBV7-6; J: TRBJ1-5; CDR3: CASSLDSGGSNQPQHF; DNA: TGTGCCAGCAGCTTAGATTCGGGGGGCAGCAATCAGCCCCAGCATTTT
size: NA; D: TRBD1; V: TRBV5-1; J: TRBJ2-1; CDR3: CASSSTSGTGNNEQFF; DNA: TGCGCCAGCAGCTCCACCTCCGGGACAGGGAACAATGAGCAGTTCTTC
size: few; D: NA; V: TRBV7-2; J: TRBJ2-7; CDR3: CASSLGGTPKNEQYF; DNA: TGTGCCAGCAGCTTAGGCGGGACCCCGAAGAACGAGCAGTACTTC
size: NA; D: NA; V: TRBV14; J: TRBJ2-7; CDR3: CASSDRFSYEQYF; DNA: TGTGCCAGCAGCGACAGGTTTTCCTACGAGCAGTACTTC
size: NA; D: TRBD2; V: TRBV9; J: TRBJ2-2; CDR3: CATGTSGGELFF; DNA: TGTGCCACCGGGACTAGCGGCGGGGAGCTGTTTTTT
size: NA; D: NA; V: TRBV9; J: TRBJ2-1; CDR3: CASSVDPTTNNEQFF; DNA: TGTGCCAGCAGCGTAGACCCAACTACCAACAATGAGCAGTTCTTC
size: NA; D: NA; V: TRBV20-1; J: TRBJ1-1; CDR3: CSASRRGEAFF; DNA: TGCAGTGCTAGTCGTAGGGGTGAAGCTTTCTTT
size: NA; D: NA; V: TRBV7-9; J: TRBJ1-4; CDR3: CASSRLEEKLFF; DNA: TGTGCCAGCAGCCGTCTCGAGGAAAAACTGTTTTTT
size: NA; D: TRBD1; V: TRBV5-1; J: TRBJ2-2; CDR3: CASSVTGHTGELFF; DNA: TGCGCCAGCAGCGTGACAGGGCACACCGGGGAGCTGTTTTTT
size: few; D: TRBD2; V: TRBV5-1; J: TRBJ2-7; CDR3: CASSLAGITYEQYF; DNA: TGCGCCAGCAGCTTAGCGGGGATAACCTACGAGCAGTACTTC
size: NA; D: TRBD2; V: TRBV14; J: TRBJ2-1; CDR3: CASSHERGGYNEQFF; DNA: TGTGCCAGCAGCCACGAGCGGGGGGGCTACAATGAGCAGTTCTTC
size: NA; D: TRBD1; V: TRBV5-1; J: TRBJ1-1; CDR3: CASSDQGGAGTEAFF; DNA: TGCGCCAGCAGCGATCAAGGGGGCGCGGGGACTGAAGCTTTCTTT
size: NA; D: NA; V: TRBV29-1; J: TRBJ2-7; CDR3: CSVLDTYSYEQYF; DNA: TGCAGCGTGCTGGACACTTACTCCTACGAGCAGTACTTC
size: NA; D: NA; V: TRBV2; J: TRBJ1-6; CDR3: CASMTDNSPLHF; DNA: TGTGCCAGCATGACAGATAATTCACCCCTCCACTTT
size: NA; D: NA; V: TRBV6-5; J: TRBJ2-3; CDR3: CASSYSGGGHTDTQYF; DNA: TGTGCCAGCAGTTACTCGGGCGGGGGACACACAGATACGCAGTATTTT
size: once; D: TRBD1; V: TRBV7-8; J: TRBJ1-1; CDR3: CASSLTGSTEAFF; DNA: TGTGCCAGCAGCTTGACAGGGTCCACTGAAGCTTTCTTT
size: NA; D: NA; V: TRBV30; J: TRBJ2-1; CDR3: CACNSIGLSGNEQFF; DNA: TGTGCCTGTAACAGTATTGGTCTCTCGGGGAATGAGCAGTTCTTC
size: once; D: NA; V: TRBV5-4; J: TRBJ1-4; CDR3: CASSLGAYNEKLFF; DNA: TGTGCCAGCAGCTTGGGCGCTTATAATGAAAAACTGTTTTTT
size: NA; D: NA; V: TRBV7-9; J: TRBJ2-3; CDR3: CASSLTGLDTQYF; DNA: TGTGCCAGCAGCTTAACGGGACTAGATACGCAGTATTTT
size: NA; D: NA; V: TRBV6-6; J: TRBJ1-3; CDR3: CAANGVSSGNTIYF; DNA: TGTGCCGCCAACGGGGTTAGCTCTGGAAACACCATATATTTT
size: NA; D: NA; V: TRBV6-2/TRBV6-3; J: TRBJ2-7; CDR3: CASSYRAGIISYEQYF; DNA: TGTGCCAGCAGTTACCGCGCAGGGATCATCTCCTACGAGCAGTACTTC